What follows are 14 T cell receptor beta chains derived from one specimen sequenced in a study of beta chain features in type 1 diabetes. The sequenced template was cDNA made from the entire isolated RNA. TCRdb's table, derived via immunoSEQ multiplex PCR, lists solely in-frame clones and lacks some. The sample carries a few hundred thousand clones, about 15% recorded once. The specimen sequenced was naive CD4+ T cells from blood. The receptors were sampled from a young man in good health.

The V and J genes are TRBV6-5 and TRBJ2-3; D is undetermined. V lost 4 bases and J 5 bases, leaving 7 bases between the germline ends. The CDR3 has 12 residues. The germline V gene has CDR1 MNHEY and CDR2 SVGAGI. The CDR3 nucleotides are TGTGCCAGCAGTTTCGGCGGAGATACGCAGTATTTT. Its translation is CASSFGGDTQYF.

As regards this clone: Other nucleotide sequences in the sample specify the same CDR3. The rearrangement links TRBV18 to TRBJ2-6; D uncertain. Looked up from germline, CDR1 is KGHSH and CDR2 is LQKENI. V dropped 6 bases and J dropped 1 base, with 10 bases sitting between them. This CDR3 has 15 amino acids. In DNA, the CDR3 is TGTGCCAGCTCCCCTGGGATTTCTGGGGCCAACGTCCTGACTTTC. Translation gives CASSPGISGANVLTF. Full variable domain (outside the CDR3, taken from reference TRBV18 and TRBJ2-6): NAGVMQNPRHLVRRRGQEARLRCSPMKGHSHVYWYRQLPEEGLKFMVYLQKENIIDESGMPKERFSAEFPKEGPSILRIQQVVRGDSAAYFCASSPGISGANVLTFGAGSRLTVL.

This clone was detected only a few times. The chain uses TRBV5-1 and TRBJ1-1; D unresolved. V was trimmed by 0 bases and J by 1 base, leaving 4 bases between them. Per the germline V gene, CDR1 is SGHRS and CDR2 is YFSETQ. The CDR3 extends over 13 amino acids. Written as DNA, the CDR3 is TGCGCCAGCAGCTTGGGTAAGAACACTGAAGCTTTCTTT. It codes for CASSLGKNTEAFF.

This clone was seen more than once but under ten times. The chain has TRBV7-3 and TRBJ2-3, with D possibly TRBD2 on 6 matching bases. This CDR3 is built from 14 residues. V lost 5 bases and J lost 4, with 13 bases in between. The germline V gene has CDR1 SGHTA and CDR2 FQGTGA. CDR3 protein: CASSLTSLADTQYF. CDR3 bases: TGTGCCAGCAGCCTGACTAGTTTGGCAGATACGCAGTATTTT.

This clone came up a few times. J is TRBJ2-1 and V is TRBV7-2, with no clear D. The CDR3 sequence is 12 residues long. In germline, CDR1 is SGHTA, CDR2 FQGNSA. V gave up 5 bases and J gave up 3 bases, with 5 bases separating them. Here the CDR3 reads CASSLNYNEQFF. In DNA, the CDR3 is TGTGCCAGCAGCCTGAACTACAATGAGCAGTTCTTC.

This chain connects TRBV30 to TRBJ2-7, with TRBD2 matching over 11 bases. Germline V gene data show CDR1 as GTSNPN and CDR2 as SVGIG (reference sequence). This CDR3 region has 15 residues. The V and J ends lost 0 bases and 4 bases, in that order; junction bases with no gene match: 5. The CDR3 DNA is TGTGCCTGGAGTGTACGTAGCGGGAGGGCGTACGAGCAGTACGTC. Translation gives CAWSVRSGRAYEQYV.

This clone was observed at least ten times. Other DNA sequences in this specimen translate into the identical CDR3. The chain recombines TRBV18 with TRBJ2-3, with a tentative D call TRBD1 (5 bases). CDR3 length: 14 amino acids. With 1 base removed from V and 0 bases from J, the gap between germline ends came to 5 bases. Germline V gene data show CDR1 as KGHSH and CDR2 as LQKENI. The CDR3 DNA is TGTGCCAGCTCACCACAGGGGAGCACAGATACGCAGTATTTT. Protein: CASSPQGSTDTQYF.

The rearrangement uses TRBV19 and TRBJ1-5; a possible D gene is TRBD1 (5 bases). The germline V gene has CDR1 LNHDA and CDR2 SQIVND (reference sequence). V shed 11 bases and J shed 11 bases, with 13 bases lying between them. This CDR3 comprises 10 residues. In DNA, the CDR3 is TGTGCCGCAGGCGGGGGGTCCCAGCATTTT. It yields the protein CAAGGGSQHF.

Only a few counts were recorded for this clone. The rearrangement links TRBV11-2 to TRBJ2-1; 13 nucleotides line up with TRBD2. This CDR3 is built from 15 residues. Trimming took 2 bases from V and 9 from J; bases not matched to a gene: 4. Germline V gene sequence: CDR1 SGHAT, CDR2 FQNNGV. CDR3 bases: TGTGCCAGCAGCTTAACGGGACTAGCGGGAAGTGAGCAGTTCTTC. It is translated as CASSLTGLAGSEQFF.

The chain has TRBV19 and TRBJ2-1, with unresolved D. The CDR3 loop spans 14 amino acids. Trimming left V 1 base short and J 5 bases short, with 9 bases between. Germline CDR1 and CDR2: LNHDA and SQIVND (reference sequence). This chain's CDR3 is CASSIVYDDNEQFF. DNA of the CDR3: TGTGCCAGTAGTATAGTTTACGACGACAATGAGCAGTTCTTC.

The chain is built from TRBV18 and TRBJ2-6, with D uncertain. The CDR3 runs 14 residues. Trimming shortened V by 2 bases and J by 3 bases, and 5 bases separated the two germline ends. The germline CDR1 and CDR2 sequences are KGHSH and LQKENI. The DNA for the CDR3 is TGTGCCAGCTCACCAACGGTTGGGGCCAACGTCCTGACTTTC. Protein sequence: CASSPTVGANVLTF.

The CDR3: CASSLVSGMGKETQYF. The CDR3 region has the DNA TGTGCCAGCAGCTTAGTGAGCGGGATGGGTAAAGAGACCCAGTACTTC. This chain uses TRBV7-9 with TRBJ2-5; 7 nucleotides align to TRBD2. J lost 3 bases, V lost 1 base, and 8 bases had no gene match. The CDR3 is 16 residues long. CDR1 and CDR2 (germline): SEHNR, FQNEAQ (reference sequence).

The CDR3, as DNA: TGTGCCAGCAGCCCCTTTGAACATGAGCAGTTCTTC. It translates to CASSPFEHEQFF. This chain uses TRBV7-2 with TRBJ2-1, with D unresolved. The germline V gene encodes CDR1 SGHTA and CDR2 FQGNSA. The CDR3 contains 12 residues. The V end lost 5 bases, the J end lost 8 bases, and 10 bases lay between the germline ends.

V usage is TRBV4-1 and J usage is TRBJ2-5; possibly TRBD2 for D (6 bases). Trimming cost V 0 bases and J 1 base, with 15 bases left between them. Germline loops: CDR1 MGHRA, CDR2 YSYEKL. CDR3 length: 17 residues. CDR3 bases: TGCGCCAGCAGCCAAGATGGGGCGGGGAACCCCCAAGAGACCCAGTACTTC. Its protein is CASSQDGAGNPQETQYF.